This T cell receptor beta chain was profiled in a study of CD8 T cells in ankylosing spondylitis. Study results and caveats: Disease-linked clones, CD8+, were relatively rare in peripheral blood. Disease-associated clones were reportedly significantly overrepresented in matched ankylosing spondylitis synovial fluid. Made up of eight highly homologous variants, a TCR beta motif appeared characteristic of ankylosing spondylitis blood.

Germline CDR1 and CDR2: MDHEN and SYDVKM. The CDR3 runs to 15 residues. Trimming took off 6 bases at V and 2 bases at J, with 14 bases between the two ends. As for this clonotype: Its target is not known.

One entry per CDR3 protein results from TCRdb running MiXCR on the 5' RACE reads. The data show 670,000 or so distinct CDR3 sequences, under 20% seen once. The sample consisted of blood, either unsorted or a sorted T cell fraction (not recorded which). This receptor was taken from a male donor with ankylosing spondylitis. The chain couples TRBV28 to TRBJ2-4, with D possibly being TRBD1 (5 bases). The CDR3 DNA reads as TGTGCCAGCAGGGGTAGGGGAATGACCAAAAACATTCAGTACTTC. It yields the protein CASRGRGMTKNIQYF. The whole variable domain, remainder taken from reference TRBV28 and TRBJ2-4, is DVKVTQSSRYLVKRTGEKVFLECVQDMDHENMFWYRQDPGLGLRLIYFSYDVKMKEKGDIPEGYSVSREKKERFSLILESASTNQTSMYLCASRGRGMTKNIQYFGAGTRLSVL.